This TCR beta chain emerged from a study of cytomegalovirus exposure and HLA in healthy donors. Study in general: Earlier results showed 90 million to 130 million unique TCR beta sequences derived from approximately 170 million T cells.

The PCR made use of 60 Vbeta and 13 Jbeta primers. Repertoires were generated with immunoSEQ multiplex PCR, while TCRdb's copy carries only in-frame clones and drops some. The sample contains hundreds of thousands of clones, over 80% of which appear only once. This clone turned up a few times. As yet, its antigen is unknown. The CDR3 length is 14 residues. Looked up from germline, CDR1 is SGHDT and CDR2 is YYEEEE. Between the trimmed V and J ends, which lost 4 bases and 10 bases, there was a span of 18 bases. Points from the study as a whole: Links to common viral pathogens appeared, in a later analysis, for several of the most significant clusters. Highly shared sequence variants in one cluster were likely a sequencing artifact. Later analysis indicated greater clonal expansion among HLA-associated TCR beta chains than among equally common other chains.

Sequenced: PBMCs. This receptor was identified in a boy under 10 years old in good health and CMV-seronegative. The V gene is TRBV5-6, the J gene TRBJ2-1; D unclear. For the CDR3, the DNA is TGTGCCAGCAGCCCACCCTTTTGGTCCGAGGAGCAGTTCTTC. It codes for CASSPPFWSEEQFF.